A single sample is the source of the 13 T cell receptor beta chains below, sequenced in a study of blood T cell repertoires in COVID-19. Assay: immunoSEQ multiplex PCR; the TCRdb copy retains only in-frame clones and omits some. The sample records 350,000 or so clones, roughly 89% being singletons. Sequencing used peripheral blood. The receptors stem from a woman aged 60-75 years with COVID-19, enrolled during active disease.

V usage is TRBV2 and J usage is TRBJ1-6, with D perhaps matching TRBD1 (5 bases). There are 15 residues in the CDR3. V gave up 3 bases and J gave up 6 bases, with 12 bases separating them. Germline V gives CDR1 SNHLY, CDR2 FYNNEI. The DNA of the CDR3 is TGTGCCAGCAGTGAGGGGCTACGGCTTAATTCACCCCTCCACTTT. Its translation is CASSEGLRLNSPLHF.

The chain combines TRBV7-9 with TRBJ2-7; 7 bases match TRBD1. CDR1 and CDR2 (germline): SEHNR, FQNEAQ (reference sequence). J lost 3 bases, V lost 8 bases, and 7 bases had no gene match. The CDR3 length is 13 residues. DNA for the CDR3: TGTGCCAGCGGCCGGGACAGCCTCTACGAGCAGTACTTC. This sequence encodes CASGRDSLYEQYF.

This chain links TRBV4-1 with TRBJ2-7; the match to TRBD1 covers 10 bases. V shed 4 bases and J 0 bases; nucleotides not matched to a gene: 6. Germline V gives CDR1 MGHRA, CDR2 YSYEKL. The CDR3 runs to 16 residues. CDR3 amino acids: CASSPRTGGDSYEQYF. The CDR3 DNA sequence: TGCGCCAGCAGCCCTAGGACAGGGGGGGACTCCTACGAGCAGTACTTC.

The chain is built from TRBV5-5 and TRBJ1-3; D is possibly TRBD1 (6 bases). The CDR3 has 14 amino acids. Germline V CDR1 and CDR2: SGHKS, YYEKEE (reference sequence). Trimming removed 2 bases at V and 4 bases at J, with 10 bases between. The CDR3 DNA is TGTGCCAGCAGCTTACAAACAGGGGGAAACACCATATATTTT. Protein: CASSLQTGGNTIYF. Full variable domain (rest looked up from reference TRBV5-5 and TRBJ1-3): DAGVTQSPTHLIKTRGQQVTLRCSPISGHKSVSWYQQVLGQGPQFIFQYYEKEERGRGNFPDRFSARQFPNYSSELNVNALLLGDSALYLCASSLQTGGNTIYFGEGSWLTVV.

This chain uses TRBV9 with TRBJ2-3, with TRBD2 matching 7 bases. The CDR3 extends over 15 amino acids. Germline values: CDR1 SGDLS, CDR2 YYNGEE. Germline trimming cut 0 bases from V and 7 bases from J; bases unmatched to any gene: 8. The CDR3 loop is CASSVGLADVNTQYF. In DNA form, the CDR3 reads TGTGCCAGCAGCGTAGGACTAGCAGATGTGAATACGCAGTATTTT.

This chain connects TRBV5-8 to TRBJ1-2; possibly TRBD1 for D (6 bases). CDR3 size: 17 residues. CDR1 SGHTS and CDR2 YDEGEE come from the germline V gene. V lost 5 bases, J lost 1 base, and 21 bases lay in between. CDR3 nucleotides: TGTGCCAGCAGGCCGGGACATGAGTCTTGGCTTAACTATGGCTACACCTTC. Its translation: CASRPGHESWLNYGYTF.

J is TRBJ2-7 and V is TRBV5-1; D is undetermined. CDR1 SGHRS and CDR2 YFSETQ come from the germline V gene. The CDR3 has 13 residues. V gave up 0 bases and J gave up 7 bases, with 11 bases separating them. The DNA of the CDR3 is TGCGCCAGCAGCTTGGCCAAGGCTAGGGAGCAGTACTTC. As protein: CASSLAKAREQYF.

The genes are TRBV5-1 and TRBJ1-4; no clear D gene. The CDR3 loop spans 15 amino acids. Germline V gene sequence: CDR1 SGHRS, CDR2 YFSETQ. The ends were cut back, 0 bases at V and 8 bases at J, with 14 bases in the middle. This CDR3 reads CASSLGGSTAEKLFF. In DNA, the CDR3 is TGCGCCAGCAGCTTGGGTGGGAGCACTGCCGAAAAACTGTTTTTT.

The CDR3 bases are TGCAGTGCTAGAACAGTATATGGCTACACCTTC. It codes for CSARTVYGYTF. The V and J genes are TRBV20-1 and TRBJ1-2; D unclear. The CDR3 consists of 11 residues. Trimming pared 2 bases from V and 5 bases from J, leaving 6 bases between. Germline loops: CDR1 DFQATT, CDR2 SNEGSKA (reference sequence).

J is TRBJ1-1 and V is TRBV6-6; D is undetermined. CDR3 length: 14 residues. CDR1 and CDR2 (germline): MNHNY, SVGAGI (reference sequence). With 7 bases removed from V and 4 bases from J, the gap between germline ends came to 16 bases. CDR3 sequence (DNA): TGTGCCAGCACCGCGCACGAAACCCCCACTGAAGCTTTCTTT. Amino acid sequence: CASTAHETPTEAFF.

The chain employs TRBV6-5 and TRBJ2-1, with 7 bases lining up with TRBD1. Trimming removed 6 bases from V and 3 bases from J; junction bases left unmatched: 2. The CDR3 sequence is 13 residues long. Germline V CDR1 and CDR2: MNHEY, SVGAGI. CDR3 region: CASSRTGYNEQFF. CDR3 in DNA: TGTGCCAGCAGCAGGACAGGCTACAATGAGCAGTTCTTC.

The chain couples TRBV19 to TRBJ2-3; 9 positions agree with TRBD2. The CDR3 covers 16 residues. Germline loops: CDR1 LNHDA, CDR2 SQIVND (reference sequence). The V gene end was trimmed by 7 bases and the J gene end by 0 bases; junction bases not matched to a gene: 8. CDR3 sequence (DNA): TGTGCCAGTAAACCGCTAGCGGGGCCTAGCACAGATACGCAGTATTTT. Protein: CASKPLAGPSTDTQYF. Full variable domain (rest looked up from reference TRBV19 and TRBJ2-3): DGGITQSPKYLFRKEGQNVTLSCEQNLNHDAMYWYRQDPGQGLRLIYYSQIVNDFQKGDIAEGYSVSREKKESFPLTVTSAQKNPTAFYLCASKPLAGPSTDTQYFGPGTRLTVL.

V gene TRBV3-1 (or the pseudogene TRBV3-2) combines with J gene TRBJ1-2; maybe TRBD1 (6 bases). V shed 1 base and J shed 6 bases, with 12 bases lying between them. Germline V lookup: CDR1 LGHDT, CDR2 YNNKEL (reference sequence). This CDR3 comprises 14 residues. Here the CDR3 DNA reads TGTGCCAGCAGCCAAGGGTTGGCAGGGGATGGCTACACCTTC. This encodes CASSQGLAGDGYTF.